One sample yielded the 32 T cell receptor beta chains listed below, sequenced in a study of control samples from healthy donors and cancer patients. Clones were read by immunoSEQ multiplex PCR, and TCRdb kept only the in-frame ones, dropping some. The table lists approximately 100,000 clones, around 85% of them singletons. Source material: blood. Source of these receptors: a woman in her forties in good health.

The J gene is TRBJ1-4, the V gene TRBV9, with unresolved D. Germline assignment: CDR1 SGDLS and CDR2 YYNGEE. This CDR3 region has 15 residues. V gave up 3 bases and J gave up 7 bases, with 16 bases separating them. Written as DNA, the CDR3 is TGTGCCAGCAGCGACTCGCCAGGAGACGGTGAAAAACTGTTTTTT. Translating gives CASSDSPGDGEKLFF. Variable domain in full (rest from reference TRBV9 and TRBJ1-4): DSGVTQTPKHLITATGQRVTLRCSPRSGDLSVYWYQQSLDQGLQFLIQYYNGEERAKGNILERFSAQQFPDLHSELNLSSLELGDSALYFCASSDSPGDGEKLFFGSGTQLSVL.

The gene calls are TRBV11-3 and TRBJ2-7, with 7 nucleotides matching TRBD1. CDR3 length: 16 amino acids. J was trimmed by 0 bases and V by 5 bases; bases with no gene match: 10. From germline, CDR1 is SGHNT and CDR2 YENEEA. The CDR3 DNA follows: TGTGCCAGCAGCACCCTGACAGGGATTTACTCCTACGAGCAGTACTTC. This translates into CASSTLTGIYSYEQYF.

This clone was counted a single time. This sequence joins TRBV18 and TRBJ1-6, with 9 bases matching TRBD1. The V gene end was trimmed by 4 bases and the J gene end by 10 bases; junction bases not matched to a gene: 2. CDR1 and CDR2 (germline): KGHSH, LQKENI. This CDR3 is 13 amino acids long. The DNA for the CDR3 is TGTGCCAGCTCACAGGACAGGGGATCACCCCTCCACTTT. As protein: CASSQDRGSPLHF. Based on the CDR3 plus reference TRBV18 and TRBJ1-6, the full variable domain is NAGVMQNPRHLVRRRGQEARLRCSPMKGHSHVYWYRQLPEEGLKFMVYLQKENIIDESGMPKERFSAEFPKEGPSILRIQQVVRGDSAAYFCASSQDRGSPLHFGNGTRLTVT.

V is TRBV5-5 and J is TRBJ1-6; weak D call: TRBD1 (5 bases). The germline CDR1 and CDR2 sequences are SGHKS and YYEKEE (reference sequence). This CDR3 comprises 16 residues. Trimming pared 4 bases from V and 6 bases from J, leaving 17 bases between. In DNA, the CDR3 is TGTGCCAGCAGCCCAGCCGCGGGACGGAGTAATTCACCCCTCCACTTT. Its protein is CASSPAAGRSNSPLHF. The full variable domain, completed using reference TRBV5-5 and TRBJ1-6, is DAGVTQSPTHLIKTRGQQVTLRCSPISGHKSVSWYQQVLGQGPQFIFQYYEKEERGRGNFPDRFSARQFPNYSSELNVNALLLGDSALYLCASSPAAGRSNSPLHFGNGTRLTVT.

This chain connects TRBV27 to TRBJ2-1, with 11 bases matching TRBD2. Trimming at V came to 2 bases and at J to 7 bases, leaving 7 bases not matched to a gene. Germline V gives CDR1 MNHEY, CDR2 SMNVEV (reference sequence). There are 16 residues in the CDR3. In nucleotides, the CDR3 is TGTGCCAGCAGTTTAGGCCTAGCGGGGGGATTAAATGAGCAGTTCTTC. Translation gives CASSLGLAGGLNEQFF.

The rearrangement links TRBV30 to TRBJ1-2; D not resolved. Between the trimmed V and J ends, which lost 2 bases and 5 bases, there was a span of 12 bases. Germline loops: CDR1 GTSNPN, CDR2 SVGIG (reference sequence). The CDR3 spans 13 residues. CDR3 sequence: CAWSLLYNYGYTF. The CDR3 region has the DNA TGTGCCTGGAGTCTGCTGTACAATTATGGCTACACCTTC.

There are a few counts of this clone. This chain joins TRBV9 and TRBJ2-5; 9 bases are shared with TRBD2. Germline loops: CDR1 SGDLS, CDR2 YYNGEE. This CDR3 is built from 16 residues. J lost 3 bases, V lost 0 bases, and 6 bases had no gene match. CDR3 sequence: CASSVGPSSGEETQYF. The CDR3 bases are TGTGCCAGCAGCGTAGGTCCCTCTAGCGGGGAAGAGACCCAGTACTTC. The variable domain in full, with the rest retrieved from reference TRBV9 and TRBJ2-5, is DSGVTQTPKHLITATGQRVTLRCSPRSGDLSVYWYQQSLDQGLQFLIQYYNGEERAKGNILERFSAQQFPDLHSELNLSSLELGDSALYFCASSVGPSSGEETQYFGPGTRLLVL.

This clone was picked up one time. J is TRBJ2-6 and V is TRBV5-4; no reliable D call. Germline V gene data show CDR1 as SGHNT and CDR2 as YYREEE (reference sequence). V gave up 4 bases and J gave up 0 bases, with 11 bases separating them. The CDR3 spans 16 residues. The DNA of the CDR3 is TGTGCCAGCAGCCCCGCAGCCATCTCTGGGGCCAACGTCCTGACTTTC. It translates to CASSPAAISGANVLTF.

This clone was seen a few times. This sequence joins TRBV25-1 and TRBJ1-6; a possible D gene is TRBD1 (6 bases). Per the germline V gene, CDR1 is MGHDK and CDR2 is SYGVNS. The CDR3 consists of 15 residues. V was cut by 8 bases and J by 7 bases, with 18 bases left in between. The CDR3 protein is CASQGSAGANSPLHF. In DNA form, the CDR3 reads TGTGCCAGCCAGGGGTCTGCAGGGGCCAATTCACCCCTCCACTTT.

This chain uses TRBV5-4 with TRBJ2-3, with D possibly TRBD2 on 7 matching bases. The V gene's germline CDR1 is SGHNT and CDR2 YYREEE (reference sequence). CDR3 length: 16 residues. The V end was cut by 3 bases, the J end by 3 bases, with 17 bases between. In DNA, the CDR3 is TGTGCCAGCAGCTCTCTGGGGGGGCTACCAACAGATACGCAGTATTTT. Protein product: CASSSLGGLPTDTQYF.

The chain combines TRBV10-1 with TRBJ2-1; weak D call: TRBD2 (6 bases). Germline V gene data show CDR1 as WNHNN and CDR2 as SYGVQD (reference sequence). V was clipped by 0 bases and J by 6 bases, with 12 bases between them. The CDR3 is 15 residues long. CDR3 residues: CASSESGAGPNEQFF. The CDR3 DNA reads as TGCGCCAGCAGTGAGTCCGGGGCGGGGCCCAATGAGCAGTTCTTC.

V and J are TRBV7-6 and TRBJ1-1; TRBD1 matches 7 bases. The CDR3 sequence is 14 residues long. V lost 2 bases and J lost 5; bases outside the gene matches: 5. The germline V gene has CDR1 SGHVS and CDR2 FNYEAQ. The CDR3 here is CASSLRGLGTEAFF. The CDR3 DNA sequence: TGTGCCAGCAGCTTAAGGGGGCTGGGGACTGAAGCTTTCTTT.

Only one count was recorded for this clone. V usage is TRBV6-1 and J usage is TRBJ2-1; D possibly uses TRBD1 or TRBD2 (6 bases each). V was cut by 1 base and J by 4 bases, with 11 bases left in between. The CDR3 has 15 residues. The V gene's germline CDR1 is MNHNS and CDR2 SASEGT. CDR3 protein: CASSEEGGLYNEQFF. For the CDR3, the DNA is TGTGCCAGCAGTGAAGAAGGGGGGCTATACAATGAGCAGTTCTTC.

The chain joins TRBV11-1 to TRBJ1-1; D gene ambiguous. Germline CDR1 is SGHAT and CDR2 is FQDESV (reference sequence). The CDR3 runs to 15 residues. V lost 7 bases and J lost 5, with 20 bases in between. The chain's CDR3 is CASNPTGYLGTEAFF. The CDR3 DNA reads TGTGCCAGCAACCCTACCGGGTACCTGGGTACTGAAGCTTTCTTT. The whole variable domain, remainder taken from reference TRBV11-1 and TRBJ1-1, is EAEVAQSPRYKITEKSQAVAFWCDPISGHATLYWYRQILGQGPELLVQFQDESVVDDSQLPKDRFSAERLKGVDSTLKIQPAELGDSAMYLCASNPTGYLGTEAFFGQGTRLTVV.

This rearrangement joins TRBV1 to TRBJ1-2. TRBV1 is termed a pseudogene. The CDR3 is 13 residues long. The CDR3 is CTSSQWSGNGYTF. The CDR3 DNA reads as TGCACCAGCAGCCAATGGTCCGGGAATGGCTACACCTTC.

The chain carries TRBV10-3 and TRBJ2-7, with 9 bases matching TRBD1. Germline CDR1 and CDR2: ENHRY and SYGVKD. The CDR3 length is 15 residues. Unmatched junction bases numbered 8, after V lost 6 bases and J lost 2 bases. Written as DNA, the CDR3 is TGTGCCATCAGCCAAGGCGGGACAGGGCCCTACGAGCAGTACTTC. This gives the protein CAISQGGTGPYEQYF.

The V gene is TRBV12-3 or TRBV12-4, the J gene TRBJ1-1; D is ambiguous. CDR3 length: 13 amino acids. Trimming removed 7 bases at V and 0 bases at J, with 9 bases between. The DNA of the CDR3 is TGTGCCAGCAAAGAACAGATGAACACTGAAGCTTTCTTT. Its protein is CASKEQMNTEAFF.

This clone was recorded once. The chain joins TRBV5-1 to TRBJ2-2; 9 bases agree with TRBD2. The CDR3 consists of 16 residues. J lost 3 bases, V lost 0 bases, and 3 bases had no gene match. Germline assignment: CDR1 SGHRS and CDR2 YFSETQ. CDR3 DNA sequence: TGCGCCAGCAGCTTGGGGGGGACTAGCCACACCGGGGAGCTGTTTTTT. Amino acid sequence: CASSLGGTSHTGELFF.

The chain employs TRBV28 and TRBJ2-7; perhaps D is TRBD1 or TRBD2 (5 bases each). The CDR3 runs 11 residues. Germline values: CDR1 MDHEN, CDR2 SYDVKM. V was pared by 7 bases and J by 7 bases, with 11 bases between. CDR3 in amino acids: CASTGWGEQYF. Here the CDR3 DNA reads TGTGCCAGCACAGGGTGGGGGGAGCAGTACTTC.

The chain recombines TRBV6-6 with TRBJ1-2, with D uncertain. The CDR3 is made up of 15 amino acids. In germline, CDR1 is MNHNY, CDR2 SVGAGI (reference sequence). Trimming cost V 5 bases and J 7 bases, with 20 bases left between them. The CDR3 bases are TGTGCCAGCAGTCCGCGGGTCTCTGCGTCAGGTGGCTACACCTTC. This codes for CASSPRVSASGGYTF.

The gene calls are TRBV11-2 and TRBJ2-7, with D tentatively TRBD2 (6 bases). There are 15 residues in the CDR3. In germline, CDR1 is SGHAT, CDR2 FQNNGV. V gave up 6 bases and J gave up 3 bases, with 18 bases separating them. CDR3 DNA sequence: TGTGCCAGCAGACCAGATGGGGACTCCCACTACGAGCAGTACTTC. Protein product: CASRPDGDSHYEQYF.

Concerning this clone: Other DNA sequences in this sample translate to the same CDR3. This CDR3 is CASSATSGDYNEQFF. In DNA, the CDR3 is TGTGCCAGCAGCGCCACTAGCGGGGACTACAATGAGCAGTTCTTC. V gene TRBV7-2 combines with J gene TRBJ2-1; 10 bases line up with TRBD2. Germline V gene sequence: CDR1 SGHTA, CDR2 FQGNSA. Losses at the gene ends were 5 bases for V and 3 bases for J; bases not matched to a gene: 4. CDR3 length: 15 residues.

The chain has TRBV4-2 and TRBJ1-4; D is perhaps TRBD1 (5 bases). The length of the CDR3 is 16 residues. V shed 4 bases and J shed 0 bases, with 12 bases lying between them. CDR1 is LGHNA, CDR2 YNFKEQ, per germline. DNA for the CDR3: TGTGCCAGCAGCCCCCGGGACCGAGCAACTAATGAAAAACTGTTTTTT. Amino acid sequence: CASSPRDRATNEKLFF.

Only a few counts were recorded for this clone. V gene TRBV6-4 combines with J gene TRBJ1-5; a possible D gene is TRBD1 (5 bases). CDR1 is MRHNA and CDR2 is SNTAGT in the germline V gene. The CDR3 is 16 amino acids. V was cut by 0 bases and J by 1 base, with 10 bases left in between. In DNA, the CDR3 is TGTGCCAGCAGTGACTCCAGGGATTACAGCAATCAGCCCCAGCATTTT. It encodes CASSDSRDYSNQPQHF.

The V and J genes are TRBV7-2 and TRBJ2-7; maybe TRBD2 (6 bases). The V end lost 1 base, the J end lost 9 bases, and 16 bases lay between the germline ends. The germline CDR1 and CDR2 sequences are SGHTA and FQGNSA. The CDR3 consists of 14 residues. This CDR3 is CASSLGLGAGGQYF. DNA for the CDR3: TGTGCCAGCAGCTTAGGTTTAGGAGCGGGCGGGCAGTACTTC.

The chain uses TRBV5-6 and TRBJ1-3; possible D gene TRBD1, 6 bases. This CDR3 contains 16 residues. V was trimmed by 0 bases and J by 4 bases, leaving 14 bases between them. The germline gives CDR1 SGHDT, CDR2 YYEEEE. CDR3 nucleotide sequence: TGTGCCAGCAGCTTGGTTATATTCGGACAGGGAAACACCATATATTTT. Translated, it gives CASSLVIFGQGNTIYF.

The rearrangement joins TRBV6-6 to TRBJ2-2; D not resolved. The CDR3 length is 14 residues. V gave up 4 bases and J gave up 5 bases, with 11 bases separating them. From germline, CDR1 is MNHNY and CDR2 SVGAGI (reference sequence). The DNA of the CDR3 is TGTGCCAGCAGTTGGGCTGATGGAACCGGGGAGCTGTTTTTT. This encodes CASSWADGTGELFF.

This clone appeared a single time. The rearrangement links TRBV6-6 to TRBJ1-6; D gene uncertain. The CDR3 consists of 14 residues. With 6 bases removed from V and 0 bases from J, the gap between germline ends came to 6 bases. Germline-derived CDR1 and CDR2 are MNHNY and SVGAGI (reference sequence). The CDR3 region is CASSSSSYNSPLHF. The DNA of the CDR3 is TGTGCCAGCAGCTCCAGCTCCTATAATTCACCCCTCCACTTT.

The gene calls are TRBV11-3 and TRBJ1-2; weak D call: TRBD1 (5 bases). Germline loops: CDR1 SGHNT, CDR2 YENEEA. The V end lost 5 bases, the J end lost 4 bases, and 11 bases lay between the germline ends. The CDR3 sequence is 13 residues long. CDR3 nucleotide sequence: TGTGCCAGCAGCCCGGGACCCAGCTATGGCTACACCTTC. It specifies CASSPGPSYGYTF.

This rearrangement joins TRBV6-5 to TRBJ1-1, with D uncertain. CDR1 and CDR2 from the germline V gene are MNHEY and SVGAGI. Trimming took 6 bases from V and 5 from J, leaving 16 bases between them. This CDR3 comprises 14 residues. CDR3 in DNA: TGTGCCAGCAGACCCGGACGGTTCGGGACTGAAGCTTTCTTT. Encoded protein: CASRPGRFGTEAFF.

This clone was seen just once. The CDR3 bases are TGTGCCAGCAGCCACTCCCTTTTGGGGACTGAAGCTTTCTTT. Its translation is CASSHSLLGTEAFF. The chain recombines TRBV14 with TRBJ1-1; D is uncertain. CDR3 length: 14 residues. V was cut by 3 bases and J by 5 bases, with 13 bases left in between. Per germline, CDR1 SGHDN and CDR2 FVKESK.

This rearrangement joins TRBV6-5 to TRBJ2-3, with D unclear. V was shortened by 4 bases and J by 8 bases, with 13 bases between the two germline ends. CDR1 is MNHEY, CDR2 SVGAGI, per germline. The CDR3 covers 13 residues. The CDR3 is CASSSNRPSTQYF. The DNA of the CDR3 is TGTGCCAGCAGTTCGAATAGGCCGAGTACGCAGTATTTT.